One and the same sample provided the 25 T cell receptor beta chains below, sequenced in a study of CD8 T cells in ankylosing spondylitis. TCRdb reprocessed the 5' RACE reads via MiXCR and lists one record per CDR3 protein. The sample contains 200,000 to 250,000 distinct CDR3 sequences, about 10% of which appear only once. Sequencing was done on a sample of blood, either unsorted or a sorted T cell fraction (not recorded which). The source of these receptors is a male donor with ankylosing spondylitis or in good health (not recorded which).

This clonotype was found many times. The chain combines TRBV12-3 or TRBV12-4 with TRBJ1-2, with 7 bases aligning to TRBD1. With V trimmed by 4 bases and J by 2 bases, 10 bases remained unmatched. The CDR3 covers 16 residues. The CDR3 region has the DNA TGTGCCAGCAGTTCTACCACAGGGGCCCTCAACTATGGCTACACCTTC. Its protein product is CASSSTTGALNYGYTF.

V gene TRBV5-1 combines with J gene TRBJ2-7; D is ambiguous. Trimming cost V 1 base and J 2 bases, with 19 bases left between them. The germline V gene encodes CDR1 SGHRS and CDR2 YFSETQ. This CDR3 has 17 residues. The CDR3 loop reads CASSLYRLRDPPYEQYF. DNA of the CDR3: TGCGCCAGCAGCTTGTATAGGTTAAGAGACCCACCCTACGAGCAGTACTTC.

This clonotype has ten or more counts. This sequence joins TRBV20-1 and TRBJ2-7, with a weak D call TRBD2 (6 bases). The CDR3 totals 15 residues. Germline V lookup: CDR1 DFQATT, CDR2 SNEGSKA (reference sequence). The V and J ends lost 6 bases and 5 bases respectively, with 23 bases between them. In nucleotides, the CDR3 is TGCAGTGCCAAAGACGGACGACTAGTTCGGCACGAGCAGTACTTC. Residues: CSAKDGRLVRHEQYF.

This clonotype was seen repeatedly, ten times or more. The rearrangement links TRBV30 to TRBJ2-2; D is undetermined. This CDR3 comprises 15 residues. The germline CDR1 and CDR2 sequences are GTSNPN and SVGIG (reference sequence). The V end lost 0 bases, the J end lost 5 bases, and 13 bases lay between the germline ends. The CDR3 here is CAWSVTASGTGELFF. The CDR3 bases are TGTGCCTGGAGTGTTACGGCGAGTGGGACCGGGGAGCTGTTTTTT.

The sample holds many counts of this clonotype. The chain carries TRBV9 and TRBJ2-3; 8 bases are a match to TRBD1. This CDR3 is built from 15 residues. Germline V gene sequence: CDR1 SGDLS, CDR2 YYNGEE. V was clipped by 3 bases and J by 4 bases; unmatched bases: 7. CDR3 sequence: CASSAIDRGADTQYF. The DNA of the CDR3 is TGTGCCAGCAGCGCAATAGACAGGGGTGCAGATACGCAGTATTTT.

This chain connects TRBV30 to TRBJ2-3; 9 nucleotides match TRBD1. The ends lost 7 bases at V and 4 bases at J; junction bases unmatched: 6. Germline CDR1 GTSNPN, CDR2 SVGIG (reference sequence). There are 13 residues in the CDR3. In DNA form, the CDR3 reads TGTGCCTCAACGGACAGGGGACCAGATACGCAGTATTTT. It specifies CASTDRGPDTQYF. The entire variable domain, with the rest obtained from reference TRBV30 and TRBJ2-3, is as follows: SQTIHQWPATLVQPVGSPLSLECTVEGTSNPNLYWYRQAAGRGLQLLFYSVGIGQISSEVPQNLSASRPQDRQFILSSKKLLLSDSGFYLCASTDRGPDTQYFGPGTRLTVL.

For the CDR3, the DNA is TGTGCCAGTAGTGCACAGGGCTCTGAGCAGTTCTTC. It encodes CASSAQGSEQFF. The chain employs TRBV19 and TRBJ2-1; D perhaps matches TRBD1 (6 bases). V shed 5 bases and J shed 9 bases, with 11 bases lying between them. Germline-derived CDR1 and CDR2 are LNHDA and SQIVND (reference sequence). The CDR3 is 12 amino acids.

The CDR3: CASKRGGTGELFF. The CDR3, as DNA: TGTGCCAGTAAACGGGGGGGCACCGGGGAGCTGTTTTTT. This sequence joins TRBV28 and TRBJ2-2, with 8 bases aligning to TRBD2. The CDR3 extends over 13 amino acids. Looked up from germline, CDR1 is MDHEN and CDR2 is SYDVKM. J gave up 4 bases and V 9 bases, and 4 bases lay outside the gene matches.

This clonotype was observed many times. This rearrangement joins TRBV5-1 to TRBJ1-3; D is ambiguous. V dropped 3 bases and J dropped 0 bases, with 7 bases sitting between them. CDR1 and CDR2 (germline): SGHRS, YFSETQ. This CDR3 comprises 14 residues. CDR3 sequence (DNA): TGCGCCAGCAGCTCTCGGTCCTCTGGAAACACCATATATTTT. Amino acid sequence: CASSSRSSGNTIYF.

Here the CDR3 DNA reads TGTGCCAGTAGTACAGGAGGAGGCTCTGGGGCCAACGTCCTGACTTTC. Translated: CASSTGGGSGANVLTF. V and J are TRBV19 and TRBJ2-6; possibly TRBD2 for D (5 bases). Germline lookup yields CDR1 LNHDA and CDR2 SQIVND (reference sequence). V was trimmed by 4 bases and J by 0 bases, leaving 10 bases between them. This CDR3 spans 16 amino acids. Based on the CDR3 plus reference TRBV19 and TRBJ2-6, the full variable domain is DGGITQSPKYLFRKEGQNVTLSCEQNLNHDAMYWYRQDPGQGLRLIYYSQIVNDFQKGDIAEGYSVSREKKESFPLTVTSAQKNPTAFYLCASSTGGGSGANVLTFGAGSRLTVL.

This clonotype was found many times. This chain uses TRBV12-3 or TRBV12-4 with TRBJ1-5; TRBD1 is a possible D gene (5 bases). Trimming took off 7 bases at V and 1 base at J, with 11 bases between the two ends. The CDR3 length is 14 residues. Written as DNA, the CDR3 is TGTGCCAGCACCCTCGGGGGGAGCAATCAGCCCCAGCATTTT. Protein: CASTLGGSNQPQHF.

This clonotype was seen a handful of times. Written as DNA, the CDR3 is TGTGCCAGCAGCCAAGATCCAGCGGGACTGTCCAATGAGCAGTTCTTC. Its protein product is CASSQDPAGLSNEQFF. The V call is TRBV3-1, the J call TRBJ2-1; TRBD2 agrees at 7 bases. There are 16 residues in the CDR3. Trimming took 0 bases from V and 6 from J; bases not matched to a gene: 8. Germline CDR1 is LGHDT and CDR2 is YNNKEL (reference sequence).

This clonotype was found many times. This chain connects TRBV2 to TRBJ2-3; D remains unclear. V was shortened by 2 bases and J by 1 base, with 7 bases between the two germline ends. Germline V gene data show CDR1 as SNHLY and CDR2 as FYNNEI. CDR3 length equals 14 residues. The CDR3 nucleotides read TGTGCCAGCAGTGAAAGTCAGCGCACAGATACGCAGTATTTT. Amino acids: CASSESQRTDTQYF.

This clonotype was observed at least ten times. This chain's CDR3 is CASSSGTHTEAFF. The CDR3 DNA follows: TGTGCCAGCAGCTCCGGGACACACACTGAAGCTTTCTTT. V usage is TRBV7-8 and J usage is TRBJ1-1; D is possibly TRBD1 (6 bases). The germline gives CDR1 SGHVS, CDR2 FQNEAQ. Trimming removed 4 bases at V and 3 bases at J, with 9 bases between. The CDR3 has 13 residues.

This clonotype came up many times. The chain is built from TRBV3-1 and TRBJ2-2; TRBD2 matches at 8 bases. The ends lost 0 bases at V and 2 bases at J; junction bases unmatched: 8. The CDR3 has 18 amino acids. Germline V lookup: CDR1 LGHDT, CDR2 YNNKEL (reference sequence). The CDR3 region has the DNA TGTGCCAGCAGCCAAGATTCTCGCGGGGGGTTTAACACCGGGGAGCTGTTTTTT. It encodes CASSQDSRGGFNTGELFF.

V gene TRBV11-2 combines with J gene TRBJ2-7, with unresolved D. Germline assignment: CDR1 SGHAT and CDR2 FQNNGV. This CDR3 spans 15 amino acids. V lost 1 base and J lost 3, with 13 bases in between. The chain's CDR3 is CASSLAQRLYYEQYF. The CDR3 DNA reads TGTGCCAGCAGCTTAGCCCAGAGATTGTACTACGAGCAGTACTTC.

Ten or more counts support this clonotype. The chain joins TRBV11-1 to TRBJ2-7, with D tentatively TRBD1 or TRBD2 (6 bases each). V lost 5 bases and J 0 bases, leaving 23 bases between the germline ends. This CDR3 has 18 amino acids. The germline CDR1 and CDR2 sequences are SGHAT and FQDESV (reference sequence). The CDR3 protein is CASSTIGGPGTASYEQYF. The CDR3 region has the DNA TGTGCCAGCAGCACTATAGGGGGGCCCGGGACTGCCTCCTACGAGCAGTACTTC.

This clonotype has a count of ten or more. The chain recombines TRBV7-2 with TRBJ1-5, with D possibly TRBD1 on 5 matching bases. This CDR3 has 14 residues. In germline, CDR1 is SGHTA, CDR2 FQGNSA. Trimming took 5 bases from V and 7 from J, leaving 15 bases between them. This chain's CDR3 is CASSTGVGSQPQHF. The CDR3 DNA sequence: TGTGCCAGCAGCACGGGGGTGGGGAGCCAGCCCCAGCATTTT.

A few counts support this clonotype. The chain recombines TRBV4-2 with TRBJ2-3; D not certain. Between the trimmed V and J ends, which lost 4 bases and 4 bases, there was a span of 12 bases. This CDR3 contains 14 residues. The germline V gene encodes CDR1 LGHNA and CDR2 YNFKEQ. The CDR3 nucleotides read TGTGCCAGCAGCCCCGGCCTCCCGGCAGATACGCAGTATTTT. It specifies CASSPGLPADTQYF.

Ten or more counts support this clonotype. The junction departs from the called germline gene at one end, perhaps through a read error. The chain joins TRBV7-9 to TRBJ1-1; 10 bases match TRBD1. Germline values: CDR1 SEHNR, CDR2 FQNEAQ (reference sequence). The CDR3 length is 14 residues. The DNA for the CDR3 is TGTGCCAGCAGCCGGACAGGGGGGAACTCTGAAGCTTTCTTT. Translation gives CASSRTGGNSEAFF.

In this sample, this clonotype turned up many times. The genes are TRBV12-3 or TRBV12-4 and TRBJ2-7; perhaps TRBD2 as D (7 bases). V lost 1 base and J lost 0, with 10 bases in between. The CDR3 runs to 15 residues. This chain's CDR3 is CASSLGRGLSYEQYF. For the CDR3, the DNA is TGTGCCAGCAGTTTAGGGCGGGGGCTCTCCTACGAGCAGTACTTC.

The chain is built from TRBV19 and TRBJ2-3; TRBD1 or TRBD2 may be the D gene (5 bases each). Trimming left V 0 bases short and J 4 bases short, with 14 bases between. The CDR3 is made up of 16 amino acids. CDR1 and CDR2 from the germline V gene are LNHDA and SQIVND (reference sequence). The CDR3 DNA sequence: TGTGCCAGTAGTATAGATGGCACGGGACCATCAGATACGCAGTATTTT. This codes for CASSIDGTGPSDTQYF.

This clonotype was seen more than once but under ten times. The J gene is TRBJ2-5, the V gene TRBV12-3 or TRBV12-4; D remains ambiguous. Deletions cut 3 bases from V and 3 bases from J, with 14 bases between. The CDR3 consists of 15 residues. The CDR3 here is CASSFLSGGEETQYF. CDR3 bases: TGTGCCAGCAGTTTTCTCTCGGGCGGTGAAGAGACCCAGTACTTC.

J is TRBJ2-5 and V is TRBV6-2 or TRBV6-3; TRBD2 matches at 11 bases. Germline loops: CDR1 MNHEY, CDR2 SVGEGT. The CDR3 runs 17 residues. The junction had 16 bases not matched to a gene; V was cut back by 6 bases and J by 7 bases. The CDR3, as DNA: TGTGCCAGCAGCCACGAGGAACCGGGACTAGCGGTTGGGACCCAGTACTTC. This codes for CASSHEEPGLAVGTQYF.

This clonotype was observed at least ten times. The rearrangement links TRBV7-3 to TRBJ2-3, with D perhaps assigned TRBD1 or TRBD2 (5 bases each). This CDR3 comprises 14 residues. V lost 1 base and J lost 5, with 10 bases in between. The germline V gene has CDR1 SGHTA and CDR2 FQGTGA. CDR3 protein: CASSLSGTGDTQYF. DNA for the CDR3: TGTGCCAGCAGCTTAAGTGGGACCGGAGATACGCAGTATTTT.